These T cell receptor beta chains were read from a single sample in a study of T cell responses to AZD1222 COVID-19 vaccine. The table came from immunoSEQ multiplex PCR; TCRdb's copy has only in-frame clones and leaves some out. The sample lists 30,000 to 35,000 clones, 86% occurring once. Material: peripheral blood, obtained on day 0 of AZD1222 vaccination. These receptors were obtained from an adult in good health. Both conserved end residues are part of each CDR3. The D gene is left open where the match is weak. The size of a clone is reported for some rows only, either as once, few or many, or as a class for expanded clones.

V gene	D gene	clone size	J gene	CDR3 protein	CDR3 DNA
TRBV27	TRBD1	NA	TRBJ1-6	CASRPGQGVSPLHF	TGTGCCAGCAGACCGGGACAGGGAGTTTCACCCCTCCACTTT
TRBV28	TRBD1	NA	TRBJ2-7	CASSPGQASTGEQYF	TGTGCCAGCAGTCCCGGACAGGCCAGCACGGGGGAGCAGTACTTC
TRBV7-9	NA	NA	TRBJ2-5	CASSLGLGGETQYF	TGTGCCAGCAGCTTAGGTCTAGGGGGAGAGACCCAGTACTTC
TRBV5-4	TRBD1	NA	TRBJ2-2	CASSQGQITGELFF	TGTGCCAGCAGCCAGGGACAGATAACCGGGGAGCTGTTTTTT
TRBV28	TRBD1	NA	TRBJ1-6	CASSGTGQGRNSPLHF	TGTGCCAGCAGTGGCACGGGACAGGGCCGTAATTCACCCCTCCACTTT
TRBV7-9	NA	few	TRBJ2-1	CASSYQAEQFF	TGTGCCAGCAGCTATCAGGCCGAGCAGTTCTTC
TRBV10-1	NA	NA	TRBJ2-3	CASSKPGSDTQYF	TGCGCCAGCAGCAAGCCGGGGTCAGATACGCAGTATTTT
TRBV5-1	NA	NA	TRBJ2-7	CASSLAAIGGPYIYEQYF	TGCGCCAGCAGCTTGGCGGCGATTGGGGGGCCTTATATCTACGAGCAGTACTTC
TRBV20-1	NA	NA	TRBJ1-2	CSARFPDGYTF	TGCAGTGCTAGATTCCCGGATGGCTACACCTTC
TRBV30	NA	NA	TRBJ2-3	CAWSATFFTDTQYF	TGTGCCTGGAGCGCGACTTTTTTCACAGATACGCAGTATTTT
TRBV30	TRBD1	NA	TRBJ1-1	CAWSAGQGGSEAFF	TGTGCCTGGAGTGCTGGACAGGGGGGGTCTGAAGCTTTCTTT
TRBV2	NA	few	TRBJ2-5	CASSVQETQYF	TGTGCCAGCAGTGTACAAGAGACCCAGTACTTC
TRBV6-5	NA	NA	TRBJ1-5	CASSPNQNQPQHF	TGTGCCAGCAGTCCTAACCAGAATCAGCCCCAGCATTTT
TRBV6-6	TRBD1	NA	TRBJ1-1	CASSYPGQGASEAFF	TGTGCCAGCAGTTACCCAGGACAGGGGGCGTCTGAAGCTTTCTTT
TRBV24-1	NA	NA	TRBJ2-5	CATSDPRGGSSETQYF	TGTGCCACCAGTGATCCCCGAGGGGGTAGCTCTGAGACCCAGTACTTC
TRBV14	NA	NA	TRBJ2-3	CASSQTRGDTQYF	TGTGCCAGCAGCCAGACGAGGGGAGATACGCAGTATTTT
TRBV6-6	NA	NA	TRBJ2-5	CAYGGWETQYF	TGTGCCTATGGGGGCTGGGAGACCCAGTACTTC
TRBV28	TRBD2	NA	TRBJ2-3	CAGGRGTDTQYF	TGTGCCGGCGGGAGGGGGACAGATACGCAGTATTTT
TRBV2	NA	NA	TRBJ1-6	CASGEDLGNSPLHF	TGTGCCAGCGGGGAGGACCTGGGGAATTCACCCCTCCACTTT
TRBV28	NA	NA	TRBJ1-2	CASSLDPIRYGYTF	TGTGCCAGCAGTTTGGATCCGATTCGCTATGGCTACACCTTC
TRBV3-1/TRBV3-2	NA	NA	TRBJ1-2	CASSQDTGRGYGYTF	TGTGCCAGCAGCCAAGATACCGGCAGGGGCTATGGCTACACCTTC
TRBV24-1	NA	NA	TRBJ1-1	CATIGGESTEAFF	TGTGCCACCATTGGGGGCGAGTCCACTGAAGCTTTCTTT
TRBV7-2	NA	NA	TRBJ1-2	CASSLIGSNYGYTF	TGTGCCAGCAGCTTAATTGGTTCTAACTATGGCTACACCTTC
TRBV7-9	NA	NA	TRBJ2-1	CASSLLRDSYNEQFF	TGTGCCAGCAGCTTACTCCGGGACTCCTACAATGAGCAGTTCTTC
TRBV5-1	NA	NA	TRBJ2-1	CASSLEPTTYNEQFF	TGCGCCAGCAGCTTGGAACCCACAACCTACAATGAGCAGTTCTTC
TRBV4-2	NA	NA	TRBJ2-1	CASSRGPYNEQFF	TGTGCCAGCAGCCGGGGGCCTTACAATGAGCAGTTCTTC
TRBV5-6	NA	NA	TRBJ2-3	CASSLVGPTDTQYF	TGTGCCAGCAGCTTGGTGGGACCGACGGATACGCAGTATTTT
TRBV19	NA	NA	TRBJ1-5	CASSIRGNGQPQHF	TGTGCCAGTAGTATACGGGGGAACGGTCAGCCCCAGCATTTT
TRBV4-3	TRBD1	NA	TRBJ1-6	CASSQDRRTGGNSPLHF	TGCGCCAGCAGCCAAGATAGGCGGACAGGGGGAAATTCACCCCTCCACTTT
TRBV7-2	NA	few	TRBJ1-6	CASSFLGDNSPLHF	TGTGCCAGCAGCTTTCTAGGGGATAATTCACCCCTCCACTTT
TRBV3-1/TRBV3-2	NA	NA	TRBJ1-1	CASSQGGNTEAFF	TGTGCCAGCAGCCAGGGGGGGAACACTGAAGCTTTCTTT
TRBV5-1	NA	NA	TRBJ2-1	CASSSRTGNNEQFF	TGCGCCAGCAGCTCCCGGACTGGGAACAATGAGCAGTTCTTC
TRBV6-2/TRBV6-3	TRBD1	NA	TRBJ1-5	CASSLLDRGNQPQHF	TGTGCCAGCAGTTTACTCGACAGGGGCAATCAGCCCCAGCATTTT
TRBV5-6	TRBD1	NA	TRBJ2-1	CASSRWTGRNEQFF	TGTGCCAGCAGCCGCTGGACAGGGCGAAATGAGCAGTTCTTC
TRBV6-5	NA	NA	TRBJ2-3	CASSYGGPWGTDTQYF	TGTGCCAGCAGTTACGGCGGGCCCTGGGGCACAGATACGCAGTATTTT
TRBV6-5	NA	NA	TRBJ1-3	CASSYSLTAGNTIYF	TGTGCCAGCAGTTACTCGTTGACCGCTGGAAACACCATATATTTT
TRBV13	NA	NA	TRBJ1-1	CASSFWTVDTEAFF	TGTGCCAGCAGCTTCTGGACAGTGGACACTGAAGCTTTCTTT
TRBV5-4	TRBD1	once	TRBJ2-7	CASSLQGKHEQYF	TGTGCCAGCAGCCTACAGGGGAAGCACGAGCAGTACTTC
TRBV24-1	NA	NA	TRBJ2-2	CATSDFASANTGELFF	TGTGCCACCAGTGATTTTGCTAGCGCAAACACCGGGGAGCTGTTTTTT
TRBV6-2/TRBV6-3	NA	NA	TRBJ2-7	CASSYGSGEQYF	TGTGCCAGCAGTTACGGAAGTGGCGAGCAGTACTTC
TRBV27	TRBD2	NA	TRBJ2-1	CASSLGTSGRAALRNEQFF	TGTGCCAGCAGTTTAGGGACTAGCGGGAGGGCCGCACTGCGTAATGAGCAGTTCTTC
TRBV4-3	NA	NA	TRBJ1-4	CASSQDGRATNEKLFF	TGCGCCAGCAGCCAAGATGGGAGGGCCACTAATGAAAAACTGTTTTTT
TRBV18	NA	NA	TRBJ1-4	CASSPGRPEKLFF	TGTGCCAGCTCACCGGGACGGCCTGAAAAACTGTTTTTT
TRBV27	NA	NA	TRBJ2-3	CASKLGGADTQYF	TGTGCCAGCAAGCTGGGGGGCGCCGATACGCAGTATTTT
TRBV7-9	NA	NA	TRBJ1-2	CASSLAADGYTF	TGTGCCAGCAGCTTAGCGGCGGATGGCTACACCTTC
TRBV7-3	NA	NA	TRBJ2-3	CASSSSGSGEDTQYF	TGTGCCAGCAGCTCGTCGGGTTCGGGGGAAGATACGCAGTATTTT
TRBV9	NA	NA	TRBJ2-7	CASSPNTAYEQYF	TGTGCCAGCAGCCCGAATACAGCCTACGAGCAGTACTTC
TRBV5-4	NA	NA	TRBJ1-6	CASSSGRPRGSSPLHF	TGTGCCAGCAGCTCCGGACGGCCGAGGGGAAGTTCACCCCTCCACTTT
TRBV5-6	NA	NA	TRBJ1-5	CASSLHGYSNQPQHF	TGTGCCAGCAGCTTGCACGGATATAGCAATCAGCCCCAGCATTTT
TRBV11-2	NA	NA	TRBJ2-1	CASSGPRDGGTNYNEQFF	TGTGCCAGCAGCGGTCCCCGGGACGGCGGAACCAATTACAATGAGCAGTTCTTC
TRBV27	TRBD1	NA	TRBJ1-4	CASSSTTGLNEKLFF	TGTGCCAGCAGTTCTACGACAGGGTTAAATGAAAAACTGTTTTTT
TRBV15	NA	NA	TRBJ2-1	CATSRVASSYNEQFF	TGTGCCACCAGCAGAGTAGCGAGCTCCTACAATGAGCAGTTCTTC
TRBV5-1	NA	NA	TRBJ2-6	CASRVGSGANVLTF	TGCGCCTCCCGGGTGGGCTCTGGGGCCAACGTCCTGACTTTC
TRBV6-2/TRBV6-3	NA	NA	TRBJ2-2	CASSYSPGGTNTGELFF	TGTGCCAGCAGTTACTCGCCTGGGGGAACAAACACCGGGGAGCTGTTTTTT
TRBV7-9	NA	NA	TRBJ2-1	CASSTDSLGNEQFF	TGTGCCAGCAGCACGGACAGTCTGGGTAATGAGCAGTTCTTC
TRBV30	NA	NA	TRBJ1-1	CAWSSSLEAFF	TGTGCCTGGAGTTCCTCCCTAGAAGCTTTCTTT
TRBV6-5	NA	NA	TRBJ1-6	CAGSGQYNSPLHF	TGTGCCGGATCCGGACAGTATAATTCACCCCTCCACTTT
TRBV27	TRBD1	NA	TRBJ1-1	CASSLGDRAGTEAFF	TGTGCCAGCAGTTTAGGGGACAGGGCAGGTACTGAAGCTTTCTTT
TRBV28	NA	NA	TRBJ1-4	CASSLAGASTNEKLFF	TGTGCCAGCAGTTTGGCAGGGGCATCTACTAATGAAAAACTGTTTTTT
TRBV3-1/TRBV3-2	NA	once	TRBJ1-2	CASSLAIDPGMRGINYGYTF	TGTGCCAGCAGCCTCGCAATAGACCCAGGGATGCGAGGAATTAACTATGGCTACACCTTC